This T cell receptor beta chain was recorded in a study of T cell repertoires in cytomegalovirus infection. Study-wide background: CMV epitopes that were recently identified and HLA-C-restricted were used alongside well-studied HLA-B-restricted ones. Indicated by public TCR beta signatures were CMV infection and matching HLA type. Study results and caveats: It was HLA-C-restricted CMV-specific TCR beta clonotypes that dominated the response ex vivo.

A word on this clonotype: The antigen is undetermined.

CDR3 length equals 15 residues. Trimming left V 4 bases short and J 6 bases short, with 17 bases between. CDR1 and CDR2 from the germline V gene are SGHNT and YYREEE (reference sequence). MiXCR, applied by TCRdb to the reads, yields one record per CDR3 protein. The top ten hold roughly 14% of the sample, which has 700,000 to 900,000 distinct CDR3 sequences, 25% to 30% seen once. The chain has TRBV5-4 and TRBJ2-1, with unresolved D. This specimen was cultured CD8+ T cells from PBMCs, taken from culture after CMV antigen stimulation. The origin of this receptor is a human donor in good health (CMV status not recorded). Some clones in this sample may be carry-over from other donors' samples. The DNA of the CDR3 is TGTGCCAGCAGCGCGACCACCAGACCGGCCAATGAGCAGTTCTTC. This sequence encodes CASSATTRPANEQFF. The full variable domain, with the rest looked up from reference TRBV5-4 and TRBJ2-1, is ETGVTQSPTHLIKTRGQQVTLRCSSQSGHNTVSWYQQALGQGPQFIFQYYREEENGRGNFPPRFSGLQFPNYSSELNVNALELDDSALYLCASSATTRPANEQFFGPGTRLTVL.